This paragraph reports one T cell receptor beta chain. What it binds is not known. This specimen belongs to a study of cytomegalovirus exposure and HLA in healthy donors. Whole-study context: HLA-typed donors contributed around 82 million unique TCRs, which were held in an early data release. Study-wide results and caveats: Later analysis identified several of the most significant clusters that appeared linked to common viral pathogens. A later analysis showed TCR association rates differing by HLA locus, peaking at DRB1 and lowest at HLA-C.

PCR used 60 Vbeta primers and 13 Jbeta primers. Sequencing was performed with immunoSEQ multiplex PCR; in TCRdb, only in-frame clones are kept and a portion is missing. The sample lists roughly 200,000 clones, approximately 80% seen once, with 1.7% in the top ten. The CDR3 is made up of 15 amino acids. Germline V gene sequence: CDR1 SEHNR, CDR2 FQNEAQ (reference sequence). V shed 3 bases, J shed 7 bases, and the junction held 11 bases outside the gene matches. This chain links TRBV7-9 with TRBJ2-7; TRBD1 matches at 8 bases. The source material was PBMCs. This TCR was recovered from a woman between 18 and 29 years old in good health and CMV-seronegative. CDR3: CASSFGSTGAQEQYF. The CDR3 region has the DNA TGTGCCAGCAGCTTCGGGTCGACAGGGGCGCAAGAGCAGTACTTC.